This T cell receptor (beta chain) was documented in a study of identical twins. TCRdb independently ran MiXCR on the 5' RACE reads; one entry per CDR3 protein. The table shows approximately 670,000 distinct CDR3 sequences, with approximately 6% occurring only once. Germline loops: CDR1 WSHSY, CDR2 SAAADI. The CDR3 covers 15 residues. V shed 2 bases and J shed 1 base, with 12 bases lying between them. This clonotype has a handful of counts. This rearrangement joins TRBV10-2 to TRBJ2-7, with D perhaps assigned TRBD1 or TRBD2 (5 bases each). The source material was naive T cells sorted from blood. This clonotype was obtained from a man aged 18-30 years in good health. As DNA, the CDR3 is TGCGCCAGCAGTGAGGGGGGTTATCCTTCCTACGAGCAGTACTTC. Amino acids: CASSEGGYPSYEQYF.